The text below deals with one T cell receptor beta chain. The data originate from a study of blood T cell repertoires in COVID-19. Study background: The United States, Italy and Spain provided the acute and convalescent COVID-19 samples.

In the source study's methods: Amplified reference gene primers provided the basis for estimating nucleated cell counts. Only in-frame clones appear in the TCRdb table, and some are missing; sequencing was by immunoSEQ multiplex PCR. Clone size and the V and J calls come from that table; the DNA yielded D and trimming. In the table there are roughly 100,000 clones, 89% of which are singletons. Sequenced material: peripheral blood. This receptor was taken from a woman aged 80 or over with active COVID-19.

This CDR3 reads CASKAGGRVETQYF. CDR3 bases: TGTGCCAGCAAGGCCGGCGGGAGGGTGGAGACCCAGTACTTC. V is TRBV6-5 and J is TRBJ2-5; 9 bases agree with TRBD2. Germline trimming cut 7 bases from V and 5 bases from J; bases unmatched to any gene: 8. The CDR3 runs to 14 residues. The germline CDR1 and CDR2 sequences are MNHEY and SVGAGI.